This passage covers 17 T cell receptor beta chains from one sample sequenced in a study of radiotherapy plus CTLA-4 blockade in lung cancer. Sequencing used immunoSEQ multiplex PCR; TCRdb keeps in-frame clones, though not all of them. The data contain approximately 85,000 clones, around 86% of them seen just once; the ten biggest clones take up less than 15%. This specimen was peripheral blood, taken from a patient treated with radiotherapy plus ipilimumab. These receptors were collected from a human donor with non-small cell lung cancer that progressed on radiotherapy plus ipilimumab.

The chain recombines TRBV10-3 with TRBJ1-4; 7 bases agree with TRBD1. Unmatched junction bases numbered 3, after V lost 7 bases and J lost 4 bases. The germline CDR1 and CDR2 sequences are ENHRY and SYGVKD. The length of the CDR3 is 13 residues. CDR3 sequence (DNA): TGTGCCATCAACCGGGACAGTAATGAAAAACTGTTTTTT. Translated, it gives CAINRDSNEKLFF.

This chain links TRBV9 with TRBJ1-2; 12 positions agree with TRBD1. The CDR3 is 14 amino acids. Germline V gives CDR1 SGDLS, CDR2 YYNGEE. The ends lost 4 bases at V and 6 bases at J; junction bases unmatched: 4. The CDR3, as DNA: TGTGCCAGCAGCTCGGGACAGGGGGCCCATGGCTACACCTTC. As protein: CASSSGQGAHGYTF.

V usage is TRBV14 and J usage is TRBJ2-2, with 8 bases fitting TRBD1. Germline lookup yields CDR1 SGHDN and CDR2 FVKESK. Trimming removed 3 bases from V and 1 base from J; junction bases left unmatched: 13. The CDR3 sequence is 19 residues long. CDR3 coding DNA: TGTGCCAGCAGCCACCCACACCGGACAGGGTCCTTGAACACCGGGGAGCTGTTTTTT. Protein: CASSHPHRTGSLNTGELFF.

In DNA, the CDR3 is TGTGCCAGCGCTGACAGGGCGAGTGAAAAACTGTTTTTT. Translating gives CASADRASEKLFF. The chain combines TRBV27 with TRBJ1-4; TRBD1 matches at 7 bases. From germline, CDR1 is MNHEY and CDR2 SMNVEV (reference sequence). The trim removed 8 bases at V and 7 bases at J, leaving 7 bases unmatched. This CDR3 contains 13 residues.

The chain is built from TRBV2 and TRBJ1-1; 7 nucleotides line up with TRBD1. J gave up 1 base and V 7 bases, and 9 bases lay outside the gene matches. The CDR3 totals 15 residues. The germline V gene encodes CDR1 SNHLY and CDR2 FYNNEI. As DNA, the CDR3 is TGTGCCAGCAAGGGTGACAGGGCCTGGAACACTGAAGCTTTCTTT. Protein: CASKGDRAWNTEAFF.

The V and J genes are TRBV5-4 and TRBJ2-2; TRBD2 aligns across 10 bases. Looked up from germline, CDR1 is SGHNT and CDR2 is YYREEE (reference sequence). V was clipped by 4 bases and J by 1 base; unmatched bases: 4. This CDR3 is 16 amino acids long. The CDR3 sequence: CASSAVAGGNTGELFF. Here the CDR3 DNA reads TGTGCCAGCAGCGCCGTAGCGGGAGGGAACACCGGGGAGCTGTTTTTT.

This chain links TRBV28 with TRBJ2-7; the D gene is possibly TRBD2 (7 bases). V was pared by 7 bases and J by 2 bases, with 15 bases between. The germline V gene has CDR1 MDHEN and CDR2 SYDVKM. The CDR3 covers 14 residues. CDR3 sequence: CASIKGGAAYEQYF. The CDR3 bases are TGTGCCAGCATAAAAGGGGGGGCTGCCTACGAGCAGTACTTC.

This chain links TRBV2 with TRBJ1-2, with 9 bases aligning to TRBD1. CDR1 and CDR2 (germline): SNHLY, FYNNEI. J was trimmed by 8 bases and V by 5 bases; bases with no gene match: 6. This CDR3 contains 13 residues. The CDR3 DNA is TGTGCCAGCAGTCTAGGACAGGGGAGAGGCTACACCTTC. As protein: CASSLGQGRGYTF.

The chain couples TRBV2 to TRBJ2-3; D is undetermined. The germline V and J ends were trimmed by 7 bases and 1 base, with 9 bases remaining between them. CDR3 size: 13 residues. The germline V gene has CDR1 SNHLY and CDR2 FYNNEI. CDR3 sequence: CASTQRRTDTQYF. CDR3 nucleotides: TGTGCCAGCACTCAGCGCCGCACAGATACGCAGTATTTT.

The chain combines TRBV5-1 with TRBJ2-5; D is ambiguous. The CDR3 contains 16 residues. V was trimmed by 0 bases and J by 4 bases, leaving 16 bases between them. Germline CDR1 and CDR2: SGHRS and YFSETQ. The CDR3 DNA reads TGCGCCAGCAGCTTGGTAGGGTTGAATAGACCAGAGACCCAGTACTTC. It codes for CASSLVGLNRPETQYF.

This clone appeared a few times. The rearrangement links TRBV28 to TRBJ1-1; D is undetermined. The CDR3 length is 12 residues. V was pared by 0 bases and J by 7 bases, with 6 bases between. Germline assignment: CDR1 MDHEN and CDR2 SYDVKM. DNA for the CDR3: TGTGCCAGCAGTTTATGGGGAGGTGAAGCTTTCTTT. Its translation: CASSLWGGEAFF.

A single count supports this clone. V and J are TRBV2 and TRBJ2-3, with TRBD1 matching over 9 bases. Germline CDR1 SNHLY, CDR2 FYNNEI. Losses at the gene ends were 6 bases for V and 0 bases for J; bases not matched to a gene: 4. This CDR3 has 15 residues. The CDR3 DNA sequence: TGTGCCAGCAGGGGGGGGACAGGGAGCACAGATACGCAGTATTTT. Translating gives CASRGGTGSTDTQYF. Complete variable domain (other parts from reference TRBV2 and TRBJ2-3): EPEVTQTPSHQVTQMGQEVILRCVPISNHLYFYWYRQILGQKVEFLVSFYNNEISEKSEIFDDQFSVERPDGSNFTLKIRSTKLEDSAMYFCASRGGTGSTDTQYFGPGTRLTVL.

This chain links TRBV7-2 with TRBJ2-5; TRBD2 aligns across 11 bases. The CDR3 is 16 residues long. V lost 2 bases, J lost 2 bases, and 4 bases stayed unmatched. The V gene's germline CDR1 is SGHTA and CDR2 FQGNSA. CDR3 nucleotides: TGTGCCAGCAGCTTACGTCTAGCGGGGGGACAAGAGACCCAGTACTTC. It specifies CASSLRLAGGQETQYF.

V and J are TRBV7-2 and TRBJ2-2; perhaps D is TRBD1 or TRBD2 (5 bases each). Germline lookup yields CDR1 SGHTA and CDR2 FQGNSA. This CDR3 region has 14 residues. The ends were cut back, 5 bases at V and 5 bases at J, with 12 bases in the middle. The CDR3 nucleotides are TGTGCCAGCAGCCCCTTTGGGGGTACCGGGGAGCTGTTTTTT. Translating it yields CASSPFGGTGELFF.

The chain links TRBV6-5 to TRBJ2-1, with TRBD2 matching over 14 bases. The CDR3 sequence is 15 residues long. The germline V gene has CDR1 MNHEY and CDR2 SVGAGI. The junction had 2 bases not matched to a gene; V was cut back by 2 bases and J by 8 bases. CDR3 nucleotide sequence: TGTGCCAGCAGTTACGGGACTAGCGGGGGCGATGAGCAGTTCTTC. Translated: CASSYGTSGGDEQFF.

This clone was detected only once. The chain is built from TRBV6-5 and TRBJ2-1, with D possibly being TRBD2 (6 bases). V was clipped by 1 base and J by 5 bases, with 9 bases between them. The germline CDR1 and CDR2 sequences are MNHEY and SVGAGI. There are 14 residues in the CDR3. CDR3 protein: CASSYLRLDNEQFF. DNA for the CDR3: TGTGCCAGCAGTTACTTACGACTAGACAATGAGCAGTTCTTC.

The V call is TRBV6-1, the J call TRBJ2-1, with 12 bases that match TRBD2. With 1 base clipped from V and 9 bases from J, the junction kept 10 bases outside the gene matches. The CDR3 covers 17 residues. The germline CDR1 and CDR2 sequences are MNHNS and SASEGT. CDR3 protein: CASSEGGASGGVAEQFF. The CDR3 DNA sequence: TGTGCCAGCAGTGAAGGCGGGGCTAGCGGGGGGGTAGCTGAGCAGTTCTTC.